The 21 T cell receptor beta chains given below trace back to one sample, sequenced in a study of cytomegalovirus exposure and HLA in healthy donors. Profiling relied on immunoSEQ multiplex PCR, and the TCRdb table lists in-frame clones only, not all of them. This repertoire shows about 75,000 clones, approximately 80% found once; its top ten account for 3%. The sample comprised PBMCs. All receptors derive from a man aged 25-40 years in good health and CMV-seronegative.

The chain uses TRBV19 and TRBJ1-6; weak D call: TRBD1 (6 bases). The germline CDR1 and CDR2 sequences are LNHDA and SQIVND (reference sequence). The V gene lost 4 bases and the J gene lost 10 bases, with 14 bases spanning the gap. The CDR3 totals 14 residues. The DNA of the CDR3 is TGTGCCAGTAGTAGAACAGGGTTATCGTCACCCCTCCACTTT. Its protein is CASSRTGLSSPLHF.

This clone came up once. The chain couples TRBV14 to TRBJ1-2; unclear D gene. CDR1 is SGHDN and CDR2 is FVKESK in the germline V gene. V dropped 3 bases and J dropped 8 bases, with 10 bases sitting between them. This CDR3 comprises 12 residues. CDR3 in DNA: TGTGCCAGCAGCCACGACTATAGGGGCTACACCTTC. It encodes CASSHDYRGYTF.

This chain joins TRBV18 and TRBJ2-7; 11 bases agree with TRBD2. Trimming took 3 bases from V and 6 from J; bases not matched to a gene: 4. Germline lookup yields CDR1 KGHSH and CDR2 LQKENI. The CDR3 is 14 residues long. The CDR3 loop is CASSPTSGAGEQYF. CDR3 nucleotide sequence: TGTGCCAGCTCACCGACTAGCGGGGCCGGCGAGCAGTACTTC.

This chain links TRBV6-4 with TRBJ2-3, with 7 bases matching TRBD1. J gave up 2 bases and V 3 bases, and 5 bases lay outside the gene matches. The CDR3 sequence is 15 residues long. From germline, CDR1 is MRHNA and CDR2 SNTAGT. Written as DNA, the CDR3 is TGTGCCAGCAGTGAAGGTCAGGGGGACACAGATACGCAGTATTTT. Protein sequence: CASSEGQGDTDTQYF.

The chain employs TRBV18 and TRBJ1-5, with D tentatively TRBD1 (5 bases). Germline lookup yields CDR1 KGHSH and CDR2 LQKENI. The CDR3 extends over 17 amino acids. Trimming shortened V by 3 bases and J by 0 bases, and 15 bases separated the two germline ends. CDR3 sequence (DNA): TGTGCCAGCTCACCGTCAAGACGGGGGGATAGCAATCAGCCCCAGCATTTT. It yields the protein CASSPSRRGDSNQPQHF.

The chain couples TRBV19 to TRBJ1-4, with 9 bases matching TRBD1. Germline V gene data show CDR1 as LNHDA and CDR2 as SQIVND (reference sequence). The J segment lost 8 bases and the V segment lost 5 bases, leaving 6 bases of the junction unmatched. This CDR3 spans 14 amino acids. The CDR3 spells CASSRDREDEKLFF. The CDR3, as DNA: TGTGCCAGTAGTCGGGACAGGGAGGACGAAAAACTGTTTTTT.

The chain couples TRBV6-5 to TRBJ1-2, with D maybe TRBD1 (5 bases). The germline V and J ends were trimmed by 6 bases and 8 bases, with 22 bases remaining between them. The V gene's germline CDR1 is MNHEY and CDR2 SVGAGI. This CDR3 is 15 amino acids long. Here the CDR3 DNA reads TGTGCCAGCAGACTTGGGATATCAGGGATACGGGGCTACACCTTC. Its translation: CASRLGISGIRGYTF.

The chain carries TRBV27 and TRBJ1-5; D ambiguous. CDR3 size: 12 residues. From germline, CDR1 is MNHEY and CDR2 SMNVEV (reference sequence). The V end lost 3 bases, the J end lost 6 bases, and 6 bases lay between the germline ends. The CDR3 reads CASSLGGQPQHF. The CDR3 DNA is TGTGCCAGCAGTTTGGGAGGTCAGCCCCAGCATTTT.

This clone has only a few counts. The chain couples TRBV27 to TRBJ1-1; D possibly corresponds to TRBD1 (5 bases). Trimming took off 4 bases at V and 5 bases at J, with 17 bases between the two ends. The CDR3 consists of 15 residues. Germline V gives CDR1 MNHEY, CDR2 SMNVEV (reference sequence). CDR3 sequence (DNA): TGTGCCAGCAGTTCCGCTTCGTCAGGGTGGACTGAAGCTTTCTTT. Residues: CASSSASSGWTEAFF.

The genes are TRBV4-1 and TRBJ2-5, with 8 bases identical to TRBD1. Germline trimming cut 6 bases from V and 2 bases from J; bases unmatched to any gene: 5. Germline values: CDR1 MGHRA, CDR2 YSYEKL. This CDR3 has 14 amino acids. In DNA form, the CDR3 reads TGCGCCAGCAGAAGAACAGGGGGACAAGAGACCCAGTACTTC. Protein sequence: CASRRTGGQETQYF.

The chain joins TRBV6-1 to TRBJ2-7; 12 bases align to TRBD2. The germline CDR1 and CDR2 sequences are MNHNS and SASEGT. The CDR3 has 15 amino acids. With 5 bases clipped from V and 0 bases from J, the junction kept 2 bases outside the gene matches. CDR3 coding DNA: TGTGCCAGCAGTCGGACTAGCGGGACCTCCTACGAGCAGTACGTC. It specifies CASSRTSGTSYEQYV.

Here the CDR3 reads CASSLREHQPQHF. The CDR3 DNA sequence: TGTGCCAGCAGCTTACGGGAACATCAGCCCCAGCATTTT. The gene calls are TRBV7-9 and TRBJ1-5; no clear D. With 2 bases removed from V and 5 bases from J, the gap between germline ends came to 7 bases. CDR1 and CDR2 from the germline V gene are SEHNR and FQNEAQ (reference sequence). The CDR3 loop spans 13 amino acids.

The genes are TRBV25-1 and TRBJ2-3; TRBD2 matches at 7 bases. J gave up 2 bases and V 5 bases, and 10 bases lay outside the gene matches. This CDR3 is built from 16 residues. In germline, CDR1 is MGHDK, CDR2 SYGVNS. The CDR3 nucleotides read TGTGCCAGCAGTCCCCCTAGCGGCATTTCCACAGATACGCAGTATTTT. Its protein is CASSPPSGISTDTQYF.

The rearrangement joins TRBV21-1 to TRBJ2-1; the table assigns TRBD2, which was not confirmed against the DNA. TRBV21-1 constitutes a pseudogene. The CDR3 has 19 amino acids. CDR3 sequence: CASSKGALAASFVYNEQFF. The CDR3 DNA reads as TGTGCCAGCAGCAAGGGGGCACTAGCGGCAAGCTTTGTCTACAATGAGCAGTTCTTC.

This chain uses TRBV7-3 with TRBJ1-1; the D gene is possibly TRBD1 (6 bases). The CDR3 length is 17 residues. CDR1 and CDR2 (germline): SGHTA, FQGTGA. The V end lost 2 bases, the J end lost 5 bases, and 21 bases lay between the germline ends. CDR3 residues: CASSLGETGPRGTEAFF. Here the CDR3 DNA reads TGTGCCAGCAGCTTAGGGGAAACAGGGCCGCGAGGGACTGAAGCTTTCTTT.

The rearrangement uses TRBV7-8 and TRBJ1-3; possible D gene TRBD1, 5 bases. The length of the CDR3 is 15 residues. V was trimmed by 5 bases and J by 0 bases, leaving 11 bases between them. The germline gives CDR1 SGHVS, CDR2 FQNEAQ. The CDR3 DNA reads TGTGCCAGCAGCCCAGGGTCCCACTCTGGAAACACCATATATTTT. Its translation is CASSPGSHSGNTIYF.

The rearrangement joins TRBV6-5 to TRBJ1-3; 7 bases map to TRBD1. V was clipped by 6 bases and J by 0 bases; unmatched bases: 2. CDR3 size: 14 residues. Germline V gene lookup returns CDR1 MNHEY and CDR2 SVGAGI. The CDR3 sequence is CASSDRASGNTIYF. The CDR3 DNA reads TGTGCCAGCAGCGACAGGGCCTCTGGAAACACCATATATTTT.

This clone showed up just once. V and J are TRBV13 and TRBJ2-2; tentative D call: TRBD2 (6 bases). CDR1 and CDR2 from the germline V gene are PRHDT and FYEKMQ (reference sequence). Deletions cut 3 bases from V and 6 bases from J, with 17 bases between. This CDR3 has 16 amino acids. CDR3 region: CASSFKPGALAGELFF. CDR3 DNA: TGTGCCAGCAGCTTCAAGCCGGGAGCCTTGGCCGGGGAGCTGTTTTTT.

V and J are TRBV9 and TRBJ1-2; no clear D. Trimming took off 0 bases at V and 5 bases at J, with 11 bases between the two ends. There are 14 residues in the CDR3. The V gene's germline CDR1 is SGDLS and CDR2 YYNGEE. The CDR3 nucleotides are TGTGCCAGCAGCGTAGGTCTCGTGAGATATGGCTACACCTTC. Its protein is CASSVGLVRYGYTF.

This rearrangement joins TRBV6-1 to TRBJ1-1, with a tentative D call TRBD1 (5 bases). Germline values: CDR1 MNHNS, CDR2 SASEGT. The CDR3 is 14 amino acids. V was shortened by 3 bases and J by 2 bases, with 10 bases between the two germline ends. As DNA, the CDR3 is TGTGCCAGCAGTGAGGAGGGGTATAACACTGAAGCTTTCTTT. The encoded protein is CASSEEGYNTEAFF.

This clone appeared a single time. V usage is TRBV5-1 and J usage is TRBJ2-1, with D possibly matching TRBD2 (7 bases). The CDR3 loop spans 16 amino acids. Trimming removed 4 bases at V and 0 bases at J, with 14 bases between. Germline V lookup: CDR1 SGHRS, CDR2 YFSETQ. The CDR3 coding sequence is TGCGCCAGCAGCCCAAGGGGGGGGAGCTCCTACAATGAGCAGTTCTTC. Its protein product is CASSPRGGSSYNEQFF.